What follows are 23 T cell receptor beta chains derived from one specimen sequenced in a study of blood T cell repertoires in COVID-19. Assay: immunoSEQ multiplex PCR; the TCRdb copy retains only in-frame clones and omits some. The sample includes some 270,000 clones, 89% seen only once; the top ten take 4% to 5%. The sample comprised peripheral blood. Receptor source: a woman aged 40 to 50 who had recovered from COVID-19.

The chain recombines TRBV11-3 with TRBJ2-5; 7 nucleotides line up with TRBD1. Germline lookup yields CDR1 SGHNT and CDR2 YENEEA. The CDR3 totals 13 residues. Trimming took 5 bases from V and 7 from J; bases not matched to a gene: 7. The DNA of the CDR3 is TGTGCCAGCAGCATACAGGGGTCGGGGACCCAGTACTTC. Translated: CASSIQGSGTQYF.

This clone has only a few counts. The J gene is TRBJ1-1, the V gene TRBV6-6, with D possibly matching TRBD1 (6 bases). The ends were cut back, 2 bases at V and 1 base at J, with 8 bases in the middle. This CDR3 contains 14 residues. From germline, CDR1 is MNHNY and CDR2 SVGAGI (reference sequence). The CDR3 region is CASSYRQENTEAFF. CDR3 coding DNA: TGTGCCAGCAGTTACAGACAGGAGAACACTGAAGCTTTCTTT.

The rearrangement links TRBV6-2 or TRBV6-3 to TRBJ2-4, with 8 bases that match TRBD1. The CDR3 has 17 amino acids. CDR1 is MNHEY and CDR2 is SVGEGT in the germline V gene. Germline trimming cut 0 bases from V and 6 bases from J; bases unmatched to any gene: 10. The CDR3 loop reads CASSYSRQGARINIQYF. DNA for the CDR3: TGTGCCAGCAGTTACTCGCGCCAGGGGGCGAGGATAAACATTCAGTACTTC.

The chain employs TRBV3-1 (or the pseudogene TRBV3-2) and TRBJ2-5; TRBD2 agrees at 14 bases. Germline CDR1 reads LGHDT; CDR2 reads YNNKEL (reference sequence). J lost 4 bases, V lost 3 bases, and 7 bases had no gene match. The CDR3 has 17 residues. In DNA, the CDR3 is TGTGCCAGCAGCCAGGCCGGTGGACTAGCGGGGGGAGAGACCCAGTACTTC. It is translated as CASSQAGGLAGGETQYF.

The CDR3 is CAATGTGYNSPLHF. CDR3 DNA: TGTGCCGCAACCGGGACAGGGTATAATTCACCCCTCCACTTT. The chain is built from TRBV30 and TRBJ1-6; the match to TRBD1 covers 9 bases. The germline CDR1 and CDR2 sequences are GTSNPN and SVGIG (reference sequence). The J segment lost 4 bases and the V segment lost 8 bases, leaving 6 bases of the junction unmatched. This CDR3 has 14 residues.

The rearrangement joins TRBV24-1 to TRBJ2-1; TRBD1 agrees at 7 bases. This CDR3 spans 17 amino acids. Germline CDR1 is KGHDR and CDR2 is SFDVKD. J lost 12 bases, V lost 4 bases, and 20 bases had no gene match. Here the CDR3 reads CATSDRTRAGGRRGQFF. CDR3 in DNA: TGTGCCACCAGTGACCGAACCCGGGCAGGGGGACGGAGAGGGCAGTTCTTC.

This sequence joins TRBV6-2 or TRBV6-3 and TRBJ1-5; D is unclear. The CDR3 is made up of 15 amino acids. Trimming took 4 bases from V and 0 from J, leaving 10 bases between them. Germline V gene sequence: CDR1 MNHEY, CDR2 SVGEGT. This CDR3 reads CASSFGGYSNQPQHF. The DNA for the CDR3 is TGTGCCAGCAGTTTCGGAGGATATAGCAATCAGCCCCAGCATTTT.

The chain employs TRBV7-2 and TRBJ2-1; tentative D call: TRBD2 (6 bases). This CDR3 spans 14 amino acids. Germline V gene data show CDR1 as SGHTA and CDR2 as FQGNSA. Trimming cost V 2 bases and J 4 bases, with 9 bases left between them. This chain's CDR3 is CASSLRTTYNEQFF. In nucleotides, the CDR3 is TGTGCCAGCAGCTTAAGGACTACATACAATGAGCAGTTCTTC. Full variable domain (outside the CDR3, taken from reference TRBV7-2 and TRBJ2-1): GAGVSQSPSNKVTEKGKDVELRCDPISGHTALYWYRQSLGQGLEFLIYFQGNSAPDKSGLPSDRFSAERTGGSVSTLTIQRTQQEDSAVYLCASSLRTTYNEQFFGPGTRLTVL.

This clone turned up a few times. The V gene is TRBV15, the J gene TRBJ1-6; no clear D gene. CDR1 and CDR2 (germline): LNHNV, YYDKDF (reference sequence). The V and J ends lost 2 bases and 7 bases respectively, with 6 bases between them. The CDR3 spans 13 residues. DNA for the CDR3: TGTGCCACCAGCAGAATAGTGAATTCACCCCTCCACTTT. The encoded protein is CATSRIVNSPLHF.

The chain combines TRBV2 with TRBJ1-5; D is ambiguous. Trimming took 7 bases from V and 1 from J, leaving 11 bases between them. Per germline, CDR1 SNHLY and CDR2 FYNNEI. The CDR3 covers 14 residues. The CDR3 region is CASKAARSNQPQHF. CDR3 coding DNA: TGTGCCAGCAAGGCGGCCAGAAGCAATCAGCCCCAGCATTTT.

The chain couples TRBV27 to TRBJ1-1; 9 bases are shared with TRBD1. V was clipped by 6 bases and J by 5 bases; unmatched bases: 10. The germline V gene encodes CDR1 MNHEY and CDR2 SMNVEV (reference sequence). This CDR3 contains 15 residues. The CDR3 loop reads CASSRPTGGGTEAFF. DNA for the CDR3: TGTGCCAGCAGCAGACCGACAGGGGGTGGAACTGAAGCTTTCTTT.

This clone has only one observation. This chain joins TRBV14 and TRBJ1-2, with D possibly being TRBD1 (6 bases). Germline loops: CDR1 SGHDN, CDR2 FVKESK. The CDR3 consists of 13 residues. V was cut by 4 bases and J by 6 bases, with 12 bases left in between. The CDR3 loop is CASSPSHRDGYTF. The CDR3 region has the DNA TGTGCCAGCAGCCCATCTCACAGGGATGGCTACACCTTC.

The rearrangement links TRBV27 to TRBJ2-3; 11 bases align to TRBD2. The CDR3 contains 14 residues. J lost 7 bases, V lost 8 bases, and 8 bases had no gene match. Germline V gene data show CDR1 as MNHEY and CDR2 as SMNVEV (reference sequence). The CDR3 DNA is TGTGCCAGCCGGCCTAGCGGGGGGAGGAATACGCAGTATTTT. Its protein product is CASRPSGGRNTQYF.

The chain carries TRBV3-1 (or the pseudogene TRBV3-2) and TRBJ2-1; perhaps TRBD2 as D (6 bases). Deletions cut 6 bases from V and 1 base from J, with 13 bases between. In germline, CDR1 is LGHDT, CDR2 YNNKEL (reference sequence). CDR3 length equals 15 residues. The DNA for the CDR3 is TGTGCCAGCAGATCAAGCGGGCTGTCCTACAATGAGCAGTTCTTC. It translates to CASRSSGLSYNEQFF.

The chain employs TRBV13 and TRBJ2-5; 8 nucleotides agree with TRBD1. There are 17 residues in the CDR3. V was clipped by 2 bases and J by 2 bases; unmatched bases: 10. The germline gives CDR1 PRHDT, CDR2 FYEKMQ (reference sequence). The CDR3 DNA reads as TGTGCCAGCAGCTTACCCGGACAGGGACGGATTCAAGAGACCCAGTACTTC. Translation: CASSLPGQGRIQETQYF.

The chain links TRBV5-1 to TRBJ1-4, with a tentative D call TRBD1 (5 bases). This CDR3 spans 17 amino acids. Germline CDR1 SGHRS, CDR2 YFSETQ. V was clipped by 4 bases and J by 0 bases, with 16 bases between them. CDR3 residues: CASSPLEATATNEKLFF. Written as DNA, the CDR3 is TGCGCCAGCAGCCCGTTAGAGGCGACAGCAACTAATGAAAAACTGTTTTTT.

The genes are TRBV5-1 and TRBJ1-2; the D is unclear. The germline V gene has CDR1 SGHRS and CDR2 YFSETQ. The germline V and J ends were trimmed by 4 bases and 3 bases, with 16 bases remaining between them. The CDR3 has 15 amino acids. This CDR3 reads CASSPGLFGDYGYTF. The CDR3, as DNA: TGCGCCAGCAGCCCCGGACTTTTTGGCGACTATGGCTACACCTTC.

This clone was seen only once. J is TRBJ2-4 and V is TRBV29-1, with D possibly matching TRBD1 (7 bases). The V end was cut by 8 bases, the J end by 6 bases, with 14 bases between. The CDR3 covers 12 residues. CDR1 is SQVTM and CDR2 is ANQGSEA in the germline V gene. As DNA, the CDR3 is TGCAGCTTCACGCAGGGGGGAAACATTCAGTACTTC. Protein: CSFTQGGNIQYF.

The V gene is TRBV6-2 or TRBV6-3, the J gene TRBJ2-3; D might be TRBD2 (6 bases). CDR1 and CDR2 (germline): MNHEY, SVGEGT. The V and J ends lost 5 bases and 1 base respectively, with 16 bases between them. The CDR3 runs to 16 residues. CDR3 nucleotides: TGTGCCAGCAGTCCCTACACGGGGGACCGCACAGATACGCAGTATTTT. Encoded protein: CASSPYTGDRTDTQYF.

The genes are TRBV4-3 and TRBJ2-3, with D possibly being TRBD2 (5 bases). CDR1 and CDR2 from the germline V gene are LGHNA and YSLEER. The CDR3 is 16 amino acids. V shed 0 bases and J shed 7 bases, with 17 bases lying between them. The CDR3 spells CASSQDPPGSGNTQYF. CDR3 sequence (DNA): TGCGCCAGCAGCCAAGATCCCCCGGGATCGGGGAATACGCAGTATTTT.

V gene TRBV19 combines with J gene TRBJ2-6; TRBD2 is a possible D gene (6 bases). This CDR3 is built from 17 residues. Trimming pared 8 bases from V and 0 bases from J, leaving 17 bases between. The germline CDR1 and CDR2 sequences are LNHDA and SQIVND (reference sequence). The CDR3 loop reads CASDGGRTSSGANVLTF. For the CDR3, the DNA is TGTGCCAGTGACGGGGGACGGACTTCCTCTGGGGCCAACGTCCTGACTTTC.

V usage is TRBV13 and J usage is TRBJ1-2; D is undetermined. The germline V and J ends were trimmed by 3 bases and 7 bases, with 15 bases remaining between them. The germline V gene encodes CDR1 PRHDT and CDR2 FYEKMQ (reference sequence). There are 14 residues in the CDR3. CDR3 amino acids: CASSFTGEPFGYTF. In DNA, the CDR3 is TGTGCCAGCAGCTTTACGGGAGAACCCTTTGGCTACACCTTC.

This chain uses TRBV10-3 with TRBJ2-7; D is uncertain. The V gene lost 7 bases and the J gene lost 6 bases, with 10 bases spanning the gap. The CDR3 sequence is 11 residues long. Germline CDR1 ENHRY, CDR2 SYGVKD. The CDR3 is CAINPICEQYV. CDR3 nucleotide sequence: TGTGCCATCAACCCTATCTGCGAGCAGTACGTC.